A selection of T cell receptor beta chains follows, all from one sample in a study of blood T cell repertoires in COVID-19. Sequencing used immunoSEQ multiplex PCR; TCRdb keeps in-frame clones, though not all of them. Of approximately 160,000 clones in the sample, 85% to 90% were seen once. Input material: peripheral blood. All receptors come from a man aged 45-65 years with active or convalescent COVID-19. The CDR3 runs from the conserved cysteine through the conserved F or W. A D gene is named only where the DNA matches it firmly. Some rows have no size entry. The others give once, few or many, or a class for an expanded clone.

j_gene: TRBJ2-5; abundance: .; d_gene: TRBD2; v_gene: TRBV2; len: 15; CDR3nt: TGTGCCAGCAGTCCGGGGGGGACGGGAGGAGAGACCCAGTACTTC; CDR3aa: CASSPGGTGGETQYF
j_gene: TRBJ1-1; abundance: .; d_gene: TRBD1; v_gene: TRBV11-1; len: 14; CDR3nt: TGTGCCAGCAGCTTCCAGGGGGTGGGCACTGAAGCTTTCTTT; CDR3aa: CASSFQGVGTEAFF
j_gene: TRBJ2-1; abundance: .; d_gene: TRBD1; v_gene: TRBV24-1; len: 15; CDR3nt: TGTGCCACCAGTGATCGACGACAGGGTAACAATGAGCAGTTCTTC; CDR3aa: CATSDRRQGNNEQFF
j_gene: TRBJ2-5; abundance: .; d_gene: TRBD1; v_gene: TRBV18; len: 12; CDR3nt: TGTGCCAGCTCAACAGACAGGGGGGCCCAGTACTTC; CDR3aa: CASSTDRGAQYF
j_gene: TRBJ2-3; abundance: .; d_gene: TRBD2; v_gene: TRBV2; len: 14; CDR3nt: TGTGCCAGCACCGTAGCGGGGGGGCACGATACGCAGTATTTT; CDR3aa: CASTVAGGHDTQYF
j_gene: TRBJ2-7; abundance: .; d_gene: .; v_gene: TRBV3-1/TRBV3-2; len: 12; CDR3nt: TGTGCCAGCAGTCGAAGCCCCTACGAGCAGTACTTC; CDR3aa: CASSRSPYEQYF
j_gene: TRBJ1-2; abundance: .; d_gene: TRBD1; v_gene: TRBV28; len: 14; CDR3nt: TGTGCCAGCAGTTTATATGCAGGGGGCGATGGCTACACCTTC; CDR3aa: CASSLYAGGDGYTF
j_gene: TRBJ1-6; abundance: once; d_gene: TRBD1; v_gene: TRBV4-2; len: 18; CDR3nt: TGTGCCAGCAGCCAAGAGGTGGACAGGGGGGGATATAATTCACCCCTCCACTTT; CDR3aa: CASSQEVDRGGYNSPLHF
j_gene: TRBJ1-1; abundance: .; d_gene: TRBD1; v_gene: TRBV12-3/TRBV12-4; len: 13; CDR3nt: TGTGCCAGCAGTCTCGACAGGGCCACTGAAGCTTTCTTT; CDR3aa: CASSLDRATEAFF
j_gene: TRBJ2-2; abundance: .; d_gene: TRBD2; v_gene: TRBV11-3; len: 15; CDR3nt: TGTGCCAGCAGCGGACTAGCGGGGGGCACCGGGGAGCTGTTTTTT; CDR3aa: CASSGLAGGTGELFF
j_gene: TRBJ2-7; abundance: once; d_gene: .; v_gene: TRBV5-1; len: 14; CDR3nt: TGCGCCAGCAGCTTGAATCTGACTCCCTACGAGCAGTACTTC; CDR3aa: CASSLNLTPYEQYF
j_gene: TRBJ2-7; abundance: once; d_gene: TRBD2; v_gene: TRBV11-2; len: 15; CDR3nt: TGTGCCAGCAGCTTAGGGGTTAGCGGGAGCTACGAGCAGTACTTC; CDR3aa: CASSLGVSGSYEQYF
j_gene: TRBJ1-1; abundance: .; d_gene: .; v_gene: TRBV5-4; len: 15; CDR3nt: TGTGCCAGCAGCATAGACGGACAGATGAACACTGAAGCTTTCTTT; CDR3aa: CASSIDGQMNTEAFF
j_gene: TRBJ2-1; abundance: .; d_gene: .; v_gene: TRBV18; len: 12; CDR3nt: TGTGCCAGCTCACCGAAGCTGTATGAGCAGTTCTTC; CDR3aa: CASSPKLYEQFF
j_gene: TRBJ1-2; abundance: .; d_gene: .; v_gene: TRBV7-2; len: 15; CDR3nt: TGTGCCAGCAGCTTATTTAGGGGAACTAACTATGGCTACACCTTC; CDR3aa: CASSLFRGTNYGYTF